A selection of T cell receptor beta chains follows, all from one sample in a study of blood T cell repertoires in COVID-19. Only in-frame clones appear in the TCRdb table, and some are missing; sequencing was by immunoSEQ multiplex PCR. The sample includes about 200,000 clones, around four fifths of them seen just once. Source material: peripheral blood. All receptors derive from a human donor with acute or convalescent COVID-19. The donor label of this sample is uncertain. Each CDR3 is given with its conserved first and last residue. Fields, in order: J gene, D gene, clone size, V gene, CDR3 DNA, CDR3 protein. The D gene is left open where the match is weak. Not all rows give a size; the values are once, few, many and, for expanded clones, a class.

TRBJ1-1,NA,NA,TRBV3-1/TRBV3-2,TGTGCCAGCAGCCAAGGTTCTAGGGGAACTGAAGCTTTCTTT,CASSQGSRGTEAFF
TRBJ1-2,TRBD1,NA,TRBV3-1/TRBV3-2,TGTGCCAGCAGCTCGTGGGGACAGGGCTATGGCTACACCTTC,CASSSWGQGYGYTF
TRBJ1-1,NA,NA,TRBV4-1,TGCGCCAGCAGCCAAGGTGGCAGGGTGAACACTGAAGCTTTCTTT,CASSQGGRVNTEAFF
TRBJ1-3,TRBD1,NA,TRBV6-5,TGTGCCAGCAGTTACCCGACAGGGAGCTCTGGAAACACCATATATTTT,CASSYPTGSSGNTIYF
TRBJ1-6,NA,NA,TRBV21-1,TGTGCCAGCAGCAATTCGGTCCTCCTATGTCCGAGCTCCTATAATTCACCCCTCCACTTT,CASSNSVLLCPSSYNSPLHF
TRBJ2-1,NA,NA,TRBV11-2,TGTGCCAGCAGCTTAGGGGACACACGATACAATGAGCAGTTCTTC,CASSLGDTRYNEQFF
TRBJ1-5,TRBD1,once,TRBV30,TGTGCCTGCTCTCAGGGGGCAGGGCAGCCCCAGCATTTT,CACSQGAGQPQHF
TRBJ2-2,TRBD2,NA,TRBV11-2,TGTGCCAGCAGCTTTAGCGGGGTGACCACCGGGGAGCTGTTTTTT,CASSFSGVTTGELFF
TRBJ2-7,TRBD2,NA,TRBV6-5,TGTGCCAGCAGTTACCGTGGGGGGGCCTACGAGCAGTACTTC,CASSYRGGAYEQYF
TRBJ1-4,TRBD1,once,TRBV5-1,TGCGCCAGCAGCCTACGGGACAGCAATGAAAAACTGTTTTTT,CASSLRDSNEKLFF
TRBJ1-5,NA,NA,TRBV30,TGTGCCTGGACAAGAGGAAGCAATCAGCCCCAGCATTTT,CAWTRGSNQPQHF
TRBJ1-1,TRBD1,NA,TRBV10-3,TGTGCCATCAGTGTAGGAGGGGGCAAGGCTGAAGCTTTCTTT,CAISVGGGKAEAFF
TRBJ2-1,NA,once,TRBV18,TGTGCCAGCTCGCCTATTCGGAGCTCCTACAATGAGCAGTTCTTC,CASSPIRSSYNEQFF
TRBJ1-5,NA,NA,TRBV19,TGTGCCAGTAGTATTTACCTCTCGGGTGGTGATCAGCCCCAGCATTTT,CASSIYLSGGDQPQHF
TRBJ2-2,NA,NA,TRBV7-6,TGTGCCAGCAGCTCCAGGGTAAAACGAACGGTCGGGGAGCTGTTTTTT,CASSSRVKRTVGELFF
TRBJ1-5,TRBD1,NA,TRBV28,TGTGCCAGCAGAAATACAGGGGGCGAGCAGCCCCAGCATTTT,CASRNTGGEQPQHF
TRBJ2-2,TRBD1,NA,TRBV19,TGTGCCAGTAAGGGGGGACAGGGCGACACCGGGGAGCTGTTTTTT,CASKGGQGDTGELFF
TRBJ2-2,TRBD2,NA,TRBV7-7,TGTGCCAGCAGCCCAGGGACTAGCGCGACCGGGGAGCTGTTTTTT,CASSPGTSATGELFF
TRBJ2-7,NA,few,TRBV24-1,TGTGCCACCAGTGCAGGGCCTCTCTACGAGCAGTACTTC,CATSAGPLYEQYF
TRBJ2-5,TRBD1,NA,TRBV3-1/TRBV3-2,TGTGCCAGCAGCCAAGCCAGGGGGCTTGGGGAGACCCAGTACTTC,CASSQARGLGETQYF
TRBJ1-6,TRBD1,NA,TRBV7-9,TGTGCCAGCAGCTTTTCCGGGACAGGGGGCCTTTCACCCCTCCACTTT,CASSFSGTGGLSPLHF
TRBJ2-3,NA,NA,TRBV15,TGTGCCACCAGCACCGGTCATCCAGATACGCAGTATTTT,CATSTGHPDTQYF
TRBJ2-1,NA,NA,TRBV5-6,TGTGCCAGCAGCTTGATCCTGAGCTCCTACAATGAGCAGTTCTTC,CASSLILSSYNEQFF
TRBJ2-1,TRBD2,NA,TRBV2,TGTGCCAGCAGTGTGGCTAGCGGGACATACAATGAGCAGTTCTTC,CASSVASGTYNEQFF
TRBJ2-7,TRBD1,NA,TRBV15,TGTGCCACCAGCAGAGATCCGACGACAGGGGGTTACGAGCAGTACTTC,CATSRDPTTGGYEQYF
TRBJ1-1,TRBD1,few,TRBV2,TGTGCCAGCAGTGTTACCGGGACAGACAACACTGAAGCTTTCTTT,CASSVTGTDNTEAFF
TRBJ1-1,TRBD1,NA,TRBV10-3,TGTGCCTCCTTAGGGACAGGGGGCACTGAAGCTTTCTTT,CASLGTGGTEAFF
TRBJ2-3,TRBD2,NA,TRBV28,TGTGCCAGCAGTTTACACCCTAGCGGGAGGCCCACAGATACGCAGTATTTT,CASSLHPSGRPTDTQYF
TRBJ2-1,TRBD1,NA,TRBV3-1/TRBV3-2,TGTGCCAGCAGCTCTCGAAAACAGGGGAGTGAGCAGTTCTTC,CASSSRKQGSEQFF
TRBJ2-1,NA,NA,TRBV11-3,TGTGCCAGCAGCTTAGGCGCGGTGAGGAATGAGCAGTTCTTC,CASSLGAVRNEQFF
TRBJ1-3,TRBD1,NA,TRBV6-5,TGTGCCAGCTCCGCGGGACAGGGCCAAAACACCATATATTTT,CASSAGQGQNTIYF
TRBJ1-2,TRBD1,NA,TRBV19,TGTGCCAGTAGGGGGACAGGGGGTGCCTATGGCTACACCTTC,CASRGTGGAYGYTF
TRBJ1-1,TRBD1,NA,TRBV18,TGTGCCAGCTCACCGACAGGGGGGCGATCTTTCTTT,CASSPTGGRSFF
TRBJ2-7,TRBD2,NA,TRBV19,TGTGCCAGTACCCCGGGGTCGGGGGGAACCTACGAGCAGTACTTC,CASTPGSGGTYEQYF
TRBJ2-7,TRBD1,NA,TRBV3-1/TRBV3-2,TGTGCCAGCAGCCAGGAAACAGGGGTGGTCGAGCAGTACTTC,CASSQETGVVEQYF
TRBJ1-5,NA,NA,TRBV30,TGTGCCTGGAGTGTCCCAGCGGAGCCCCAGCATTTT,CAWSVPAEPQHF
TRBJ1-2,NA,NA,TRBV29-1,TGCAGCGTTGACAGTAAAAACTATGGCTACACCTTC,CSVDSKNYGYTF
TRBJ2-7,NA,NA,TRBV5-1,TGCGCCAGCAGCTTCGAACAGGGTTGGGAGCAGTACTTC,CASSFEQGWEQYF
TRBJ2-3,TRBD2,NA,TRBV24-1,TGTGCCACCGGACTAGCGGGAGTTGTAGATACGCAGTATTTT,CATGLAGVVDTQYF
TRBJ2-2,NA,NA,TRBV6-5,TGTGCCAGCACGTCCGGAGGGCCCCCCGGGGAGCTGTTTTTT,CASTSGGPPGELFF
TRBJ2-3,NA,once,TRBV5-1,TGCGCCAGCAGCTTGGGTCAGGGTGCAGATACGCAGTATTTT,CASSLGQGADTQYF
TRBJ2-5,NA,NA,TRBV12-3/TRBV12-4,TGTGCCAGCAGTTTTCGAGAGACCCAGTACTTC,CASSFRETQYF
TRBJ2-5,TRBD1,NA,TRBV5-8,TGTGCCAGCAGCTTACAGGGGGGCCAGTGGACCCAGTACTTC,CASSLQGGQWTQYF
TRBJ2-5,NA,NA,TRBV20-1,TGCAGTGGGAGAGTTCAAGAGACCCAGTACTTC,CSGRVQETQYF
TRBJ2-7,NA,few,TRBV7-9,TGTGCCAGCAGCTTAATGGACACTACCTACGAGCAGTACTTC,CASSLMDTTYEQYF
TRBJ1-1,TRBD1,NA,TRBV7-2,TGTGCCAGCAGCTTAGCGCACAGGGGCGCTGAAGCTTTCTTT,CASSLAHRGAEAFF
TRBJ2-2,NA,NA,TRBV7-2,TGTGCCAGCAGCCGCACTGTGACTAGGAACACCGGGGAGCTGTTTTTT,CASSRTVTRNTGELFF
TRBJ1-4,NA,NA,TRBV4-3,TGCGCCAGCAGCCAAGACGAGGCAACTAATGAAAAACTGTTTTTT,CASSQDEATNEKLFF
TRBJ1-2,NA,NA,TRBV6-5,TGTGCCAGCAGCCAGGACAGAATCTATGGCTACACCTTC,CASSQDRIYGYTF
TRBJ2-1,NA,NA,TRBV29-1,TGCAGCGTTTTATGGGGGGAGAATGAGCAGTTCTTC,CSVLWGENEQFF
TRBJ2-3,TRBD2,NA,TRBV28,TGTGCCAGCAGACCAGGGACTAGCCCAGATACGCAGTATTTT,CASRPGTSPDTQYF
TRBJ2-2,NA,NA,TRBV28,TGTGCCAGCAGCGGATCAGGGAAACCTTACACCGGGGAGCTGTTTTTT,CASSGSGKPYTGELFF
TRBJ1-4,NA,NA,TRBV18,TGTGCCAGCTCACCCGGGGGTGCAACTAATGAAAAACTGTTTTTT,CASSPGGATNEKLFF